These T cell receptor beta chains were read from a single sample in a study of cytomegalovirus exposure and HLA in healthy donors. Assay used: immunoSEQ multiplex PCR; TCRdb lists only in-frame clones, some missing. The table lists some 240,000 clones, less than 90% of them singletons, with roughly 5.7% in the top ten. Sample: PBMCs. These receptor sequences come from a woman aged 18 to 35 in good health and CMV-seronegative. Both conserved end residues are part of each CDR3. A D gene is named only where the DNA matches it firmly. Only part of the rows carry a size: once, few, many, or a class if the clone is expanded.

j_call,d_call,v_call,clone_size,cdr3_nt,cdr3_aa
TRBJ1-3,.,TRBV2,.,TGTGCCAGCGGGCGGGACTCTGGAAACACCATATATTTT,CASGRDSGNTIYF
TRBJ2-7,.,TRBV21-1,.,TGTGCCCGGAAGCCCAGCTCCTACGAGCAGTACTTC,CARKPSSYEQYF
TRBJ2-1,TRBD2,TRBV13,few,TGTGCCAGCAGCGGGCAATTAGCGGGAGGACTATACAATGAGCAGTTCTTC,CASSGQLAGGLYNEQFF
TRBJ2-7,TRBD2,TRBV30,.,TGTGCCTGGAGTAGACTAGCGGGAGGGCCGATTTATTCCTACGAGCAGTACTTC,CAWSRLAGGPIYSYEQYF
TRBJ1-6,.,TRBV4-1,.,TGCGCCAGCAGCCTAACCCCGGGTCCTCTCCACTTT,CASSLTPGPLHF
TRBJ2-5,.,TRBV30,.,TGTGCCTGGAGTGCTCAAGAGACCCAGTACTTC,CAWSAQETQYF
TRBJ1-1,TRBD1,TRBV18,.,TGTGCCAGCTCACAGGACAGGAATAAGAACACTGAAGCTTTCTTT,CASSQDRNKNTEAFF
TRBJ1-1,.,TRBV18,.,TGTGCCAGCTCACAAGGGGTGGGGGTGAACACTGAAGCTTTCTTT,CASSQGVGVNTEAFF
TRBJ1-2,.,TRBV29-1,.,TGCAGCGTTGGGGCAGATAACTATGGCTACACCTTC,CSVGADNYGYTF
TRBJ2-7,.,TRBV5-1,.,TGCGCCAGCAGCTTTCCTGGACTGGATTACGAGCAGTACTTC,CASSFPGLDYEQYF
TRBJ2-1,.,TRBV5-1,.,TGCGCCAGCAGCCCTCAGGGGCACCACAATGAGCAGTTCTTC,CASSPQGHHNEQFF
TRBJ2-7,TRBD2,TRBV27,few,TGTGCCAGCAGCAGGACTAGCGGGGGCTACGAGCAGTACTTC,CASSRTSGGYEQYF
TRBJ2-1,TRBD1,TRBV2,.,TGTGCCAGCAGTTACCGGACAGGGGCTGTCAATGAGCAGTTCTTC,CASSYRTGAVNEQFF
TRBJ2-6,.,TRBV7-2,.,TGTGCCAGCAGCTTAGTCGGCTCTGGGGCCAACGTCCTGACTTTC,CASSLVGSGANVLTF
TRBJ2-1,.,TRBV6-5,.,TGTGCCAGCAGTTATTCCGGGACAGCGGGACGCAATGAGCAGTTCTTC,CASSYSGTAGRNEQFF
TRBJ2-7,.,TRBV6-6,many,TGTGCCAGCAGTTACCCGTTGTCGGGGGAGCAGTACTTC,CASSYPLSGEQYF
TRBJ2-3,.,TRBV28,.,TGTGCCAGCAGTCCCCACAGGGCGACTAGCACAGATACGCAGTATTTT,CASSPHRATSTDTQYF
TRBJ1-1,TRBD1,TRBV2,.,TGTGCCAGCAGTGAAGAAAGGACAGGGGGCACTGAAGCTTTCTTT,CASSEERTGGTEAFF
TRBJ2-7,TRBD2,TRBV27,.,TGTGCCAGCAGTTTAGATACCTCTACGGCGGGAGCCTACTACGAGCAGTACTTC,CASSLDTSTAGAYYEQYF
TRBJ1-2,.,TRBV10-3,.,TGTGCCATCCGTTCGGGTAGACTGTATGGCTACACCTTC,CAIRSGRLYGYTF
TRBJ2-2,.,TRBV5-1,.,TGCGCCAGCAGCCCCCTTGGGGTTGGGGAGCTGTTTTTT,CASSPLGVGELFF
TRBJ1-1,.,TRBV2,.,TGTGCCAGAGCGCGGGACACGAACACTGAAGCTTTCTTT,CARARDTNTEAFF
TRBJ1-2,.,TRBV11-2,few,TGTGCCAGCGAAGACGGGGGCTATGGCTACACCTTC,CASEDGGYGYTF
TRBJ2-7,.,TRBV15,once,TGTGCCACCAGCGGGAGGCGGGATGCCTACGAGCAGTACTTC,CATSGRRDAYEQYF
TRBJ1-2,.,TRBV10-2,few,TGCGCCAGCGGAGGGGTTCCTGGCTACACCTTC,CASGGVPGYTF
TRBJ1-1,.,TRBV13,.,TGTGCCAGCAGCTTAGGAGGCACCCCGAACACTGAAGCTTTCTTT,CASSLGGTPNTEAFF
TRBJ2-3,TRBD2,TRBV15,.,TGTGCCACCAGCAGACGACTAGCGGGAGCGGGAGATACGCAGTATTTT,CATSRRLAGAGDTQYF
TRBJ2-2,.,TRBV7-7,.,TGTGCTAGCAGCTTCGATAACACCGGGGAGCTGTTTTTT,CASSFDNTGELFF
TRBJ1-1,TRBD1,TRBV5-1,.,TGCGCCAGCAGCTTCCAGGGGGCTGGGGTGAACACTGAAGCTTTCTTT,CASSFQGAGVNTEAFF
TRBJ2-3,.,TRBV4-1,.,TGCGCCAGCAGCCAAGACTCCCGGGACGCTGATACGCAGTATTTT,CASSQDSRDADTQYF
TRBJ2-2,TRBD1,TRBV15,.,TGTGCCACCAGCAGAGATGGACAGGACACCGGGGAGCTGTTTTTT,CATSRDGQDTGELFF
TRBJ2-1,.,TRBV5-6,.,TGTGCCAGCAGCGAGGGACCCAGCTCCTACAATGAGCAGTTCTTC,CASSEGPSSYNEQFF
TRBJ1-2,.,TRBV9,.,TGTGCCAGCAGCGTCCGCCACACCTTC,CASSVRHTF
TRBJ2-3,.,TRBV25-1,.,TGTGCCAGCAGTGAATATACAGATACGCAGTATTTT,CASSEYTDTQYF
TRBJ2-2,TRBD2,TRBV27,.,TGTGCCAGCAGTCTAGCGGTTGAGTGGAGCGGGGAGCTGTTTTTT,CASSLAVEWSGELFF
TRBJ1-4,.,TRBV7-2,.,TGTGCCAGCAGCTTAATGGGGACCACAACTAATGAAAAACTGTTTTTT,CASSLMGTTTNEKLFF
TRBJ1-2,.,TRBV11-2,.,TGTGCCAGCAGCTCCCCCCGGGGGGGCTGGCATGGCTACACCTTC,CASSSPRGGWHGYTF
TRBJ2-1,.,TRBV6-4,.,TGTGCCAGCAGTGACTCACCGGGCGCACCCTACAATGAGCAGTTCTTC,CASSDSPGAPYNEQFF
TRBJ1-1,.,TRBV10-3,.,TGTGCCATCAGTGAGCTGTTTGGGAACACTGAAGCTTTCTTT,CAISELFGNTEAFF
TRBJ1-4,.,TRBV2,.,TGTGCCAGCAGTCTTGGGGCTAAGGGGGAAAAACTGTTTTTT,CASSLGAKGEKLFF
TRBJ2-3,TRBD2,TRBV5-3,once,TGTGCCAGAAGCCGCGGGACTAGCGGGGCCCCAGATACGCAGTATTTT,CARSRGTSGAPDTQYF
TRBJ2-7,TRBD2,TRBV18,.,TGTGCCAGCTCAAGCGGGAGCTCCTACGAGCAGTACTTC,CASSSGSSYEQYF
TRBJ2-3,.,TRBV6-5,.,TGTGCCAGCAGTGGGGATTTAAATACGCAGTATTTT,CASSGDLNTQYF
TRBJ1-5,.,TRBV5-6,.,TGTGCCAGCAGCGCCGGGGGGAATCAGCCCCAGCATTTT,CASSAGGNQPQHF
TRBJ2-5,.,TRBV2,.,TGTGCCAGCAGGGCGGATGTCGAGACCCAGTACTTC,CASRADVETQYF
TRBJ2-5,.,TRBV10-3,.,TGTGCCATCAGACAGGGCCTCCAAGAGACCCAGTACTTC,CAIRQGLQETQYF
TRBJ2-7,.,TRBV7-9,.,TGTGCCAGCAGCCCATGGGGATCAGGTAACGAGCAGTACTTC,CASSPWGSGNEQYF
TRBJ1-4,TRBD1,TRBV7-9,.,TGTGCCAGCAGCTTGGGACAGGGGTTTGAAAAACTGTTTTTT,CASSLGQGFEKLFF
TRBJ1-1,.,TRBV28,.,TGTGCCAGCAGTATGCGCGGGGGATGGAACACTGAAGCTTTCTTT,CASSMRGGWNTEAFF
TRBJ2-5,.,TRBV5-6,.,TGTGCCAGCAGCTTAGCCCTAACGCGGGCGGGAGAGACCCAGTACTTC,CASSLALTRAGETQYF
TRBJ2-7,.,TRBV29-1,once,TGCAGCGTTCAATCCGGGACACCCTTCTACGAGCAGTACTTC,CSVQSGTPFYEQYF
TRBJ2-2,.,TRBV5-1,.,TGCGCCAGCAGGCGCGACAGACCGAACACCGGGGAGCTGTTTTTT,CASRRDRPNTGELFF
TRBJ1-1,.,TRBV4-1,.,TGCGCCAGCAGCCGCGCCATGGGCCGACGGGATCATGAGGACACTGAAGCTTTCTTT,CASSRAMGRRDHEDTEAFF
TRBJ2-7,TRBD2,TRBV7-7,.,TGTGCCAGCAGCTTGGGGCGGCGGGAGCCTCACTACGAGCAGTACTTC,CASSLGRREPHYEQYF
TRBJ1-2,.,TRBV5-1,.,TGCGCCAGCAGTAGACCGGGGTCTGGCTACACCTTC,CASSRPGSGYTF
TRBJ1-3,.,TRBV6-6,.,TGTGCCAGCAGCGGGACGCACGGCTCTGGAAACACCATATATTTT,CASSGTHGSGNTIYF
TRBJ2-4,.,TRBV25-1,.,TGTGCCAGCAGTGAGGGGGGCGCTCGGAGCATTCAGTACTTC,CASSEGGARSIQYF
TRBJ2-3,TRBD1,TRBV28,.,TGTGCCAGCAGTCCCCGACAGGGTAAACCGTATTTT,CASSPRQGKPYF
TRBJ2-2,.,TRBV6-5,.,TGTGCCAGCAGTTACTCGCAGGGGCCAGTCGGGGAGCTGTTTTTT,CASSYSQGPVGELFF